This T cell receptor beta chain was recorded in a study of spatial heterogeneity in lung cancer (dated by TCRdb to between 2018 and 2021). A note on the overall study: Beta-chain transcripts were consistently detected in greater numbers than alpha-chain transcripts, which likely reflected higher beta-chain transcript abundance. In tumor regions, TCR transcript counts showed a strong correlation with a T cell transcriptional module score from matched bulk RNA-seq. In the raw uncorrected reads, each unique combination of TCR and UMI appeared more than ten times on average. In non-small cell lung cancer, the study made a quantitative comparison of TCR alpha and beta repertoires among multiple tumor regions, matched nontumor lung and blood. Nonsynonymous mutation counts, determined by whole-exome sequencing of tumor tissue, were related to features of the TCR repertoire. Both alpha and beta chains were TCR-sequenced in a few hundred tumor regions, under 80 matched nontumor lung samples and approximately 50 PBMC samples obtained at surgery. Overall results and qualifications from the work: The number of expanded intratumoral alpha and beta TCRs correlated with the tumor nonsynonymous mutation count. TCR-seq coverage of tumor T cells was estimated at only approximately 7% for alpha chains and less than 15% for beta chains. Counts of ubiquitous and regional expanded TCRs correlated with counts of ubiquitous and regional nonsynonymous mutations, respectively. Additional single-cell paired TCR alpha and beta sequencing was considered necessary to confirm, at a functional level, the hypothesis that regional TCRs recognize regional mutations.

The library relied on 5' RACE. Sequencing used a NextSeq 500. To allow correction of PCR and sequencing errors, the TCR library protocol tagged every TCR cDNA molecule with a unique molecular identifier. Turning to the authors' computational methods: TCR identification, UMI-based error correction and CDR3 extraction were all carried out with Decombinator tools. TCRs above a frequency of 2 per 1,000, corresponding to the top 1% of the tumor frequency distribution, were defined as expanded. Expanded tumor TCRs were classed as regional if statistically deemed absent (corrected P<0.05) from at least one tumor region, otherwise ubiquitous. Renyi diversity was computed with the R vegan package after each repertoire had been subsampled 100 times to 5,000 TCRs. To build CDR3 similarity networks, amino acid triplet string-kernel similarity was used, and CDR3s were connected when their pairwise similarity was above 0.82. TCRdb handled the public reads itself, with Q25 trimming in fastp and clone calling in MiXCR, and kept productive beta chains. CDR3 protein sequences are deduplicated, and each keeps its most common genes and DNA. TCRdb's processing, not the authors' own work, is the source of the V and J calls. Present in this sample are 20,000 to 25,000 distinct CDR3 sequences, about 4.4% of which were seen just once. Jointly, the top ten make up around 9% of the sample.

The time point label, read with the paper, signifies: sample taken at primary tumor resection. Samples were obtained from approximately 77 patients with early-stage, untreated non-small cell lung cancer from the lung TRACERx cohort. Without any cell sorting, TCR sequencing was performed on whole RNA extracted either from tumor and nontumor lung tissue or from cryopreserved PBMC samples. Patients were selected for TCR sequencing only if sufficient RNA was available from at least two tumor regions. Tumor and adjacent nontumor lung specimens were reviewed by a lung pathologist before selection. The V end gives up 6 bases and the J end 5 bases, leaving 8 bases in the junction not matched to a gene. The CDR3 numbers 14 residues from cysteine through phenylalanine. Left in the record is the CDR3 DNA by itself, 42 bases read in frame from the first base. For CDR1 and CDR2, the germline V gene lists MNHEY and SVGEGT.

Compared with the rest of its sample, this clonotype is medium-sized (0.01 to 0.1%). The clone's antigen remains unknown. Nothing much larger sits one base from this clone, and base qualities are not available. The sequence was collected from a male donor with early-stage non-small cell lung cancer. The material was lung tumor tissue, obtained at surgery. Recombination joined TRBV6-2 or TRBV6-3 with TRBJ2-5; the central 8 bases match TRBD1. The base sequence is TGTGCCAGCAGCGTCGTCGACAGGGGTGAGACCCAGTACTTC. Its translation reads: CASSVVDRGETQYF.